This T cell receptor (beta chain) was sequenced in a study of cytomegalovirus exposure and HLA in healthy donors. Background on the study: When roughly 420 donors were genotyped, about 86% of them were found to fall in the Caucasian-associated ancestry cluster.

The PCR was carried out with 60 Vbeta primers and 13 Jbeta primers. Profiled with immunoSEQ multiplex PCR; TCRdb holds only in-frame clones, not every one. The data hold around 100,000 clones, with around two thirds observed a single time. As for this clone: No antigen is known for it.

Notes on the study in general: Through in vitro validation, three CMV-associated chains were shown to be specific for CMV antigens. Altogether, some 160 TCR beta chains were recorded as cytomegalovirus-associated.

CDR3 size: 16 residues. The V gene lost 2 bases and the J gene lost 3 bases, with 17 bases spanning the gap. Looked up from germline, CDR1 is GTSNPN and CDR2 is SVGIG (reference sequence). V gene TRBV30 combines with J gene TRBJ1-5; a weak D match, TRBD1 (5 bases). This TCR came from a woman aged 45-65 years in good health and CMV-seronegative. Sequencing was carried out using PBMCs. Written as DNA, the CDR3 is TGTGCCTGGAGTCCTTCCCCGGGCAGGGTCAATCAGCCCCAGCATTTT. The encoded protein is CAWSPSPGRVNQPQHF.